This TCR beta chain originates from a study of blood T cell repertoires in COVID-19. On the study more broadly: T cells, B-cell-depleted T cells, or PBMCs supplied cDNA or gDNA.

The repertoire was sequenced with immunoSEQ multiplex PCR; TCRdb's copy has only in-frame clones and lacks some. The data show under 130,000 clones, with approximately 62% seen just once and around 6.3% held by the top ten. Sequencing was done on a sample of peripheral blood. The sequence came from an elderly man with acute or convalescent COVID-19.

The CDR3 DNA reads TGCAGCGTCCGCAGGTACAATGAGCAGTTCTTC. It specifies CSVRRYNEQFF. This sequence joins TRBV29-1 and TRBJ2-1; D gene ambiguous. V gave up 6 bases and J gave up 4 bases, with 7 bases separating them. Per germline, CDR1 SQVTM and CDR2 ANQGSEA. The CDR3 has 11 amino acids.